This entry features one T cell receptor beta chain sequence. This sample is part of a study of blood T cell repertoires in COVID-19. Study overall: COVID-19 samples collected from the United States, Italy and Spain covered acute and convalescent phases. In each case, the material was cDNA or gDNA derived from T cells, B-cell-depleted T cells, or PBMCs.

Original processing notes: Reference gene primers were amplified, and this amplification served to estimate nucleated cell counts. Profiled with immunoSEQ multiplex PCR; TCRdb holds only in-frame clones, not every one. V, J and clone size derive from that table, while D and trimming were established from the DNA sequence. This sample has around 100,000 clones, with 70% to 80% found just once. The CDR3 is made up of 12 amino acids. Germline V lookup: CDR1 SNHLY, CDR2 FYNNEI. V lost 5 bases and J 7 bases, leaving 11 bases between the germline ends. The source of this sequence is a man in his sixties or seventies with active or convalescent COVID-19. The V gene is TRBV2, the J gene TRBJ2-5; possible D gene TRBD2, 5 bases. Sequenced material: peripheral blood. CDR3 sequence reads: CASSSPAGTQYF. The CDR3 DNA is TGTGCCAGCAGTTCCCCTGCGGGGACCCAGTACTTC. The full variable domain, with the rest looked up from reference TRBV2 and TRBJ2-5, is EPEVTQTPSHQVTQMGQEVILRCVPISNHLYFYWYRQILGQKVEFLVSFYNNEISEKSEIFDDQFSVERPDGSNFTLKIRSTKLEDSAMYFCASSSPAGTQYFGPGTRLLVL.